This T cell receptor (beta chain) was observed in a study of T cells in localized non-small cell lung cancer. Whole-study results and caveats: When the top 100 tumor clones were examined, a median approximately 62 of them also appeared in the adjacent lung, which was paired and uninvolved. One tumor region alone was sequenced, and heterogeneity therefore remains possible. Highest T cell clonality was seen in uninvolved adjacent lung, surpassing that measured in tumor. Blood T cell density predicted longer survival; adjacent-lung clonality, shorter.

The repertoire was sequenced with immunoSEQ multiplex PCR; TCRdb's copy has only in-frame clones and lacks some. The repertoire consists of tens of thousands of clones, with about 86% occurring once and the leading ten covering around 2.5%. CDR3 length: 15 amino acids. V lost 1 base and J lost 2, with 11 bases in between. CDR1 and CDR2 (germline): SGHNT, YYREEE (reference sequence). Comment on this clone: Its antigen remains unidentified.

This TCR was sampled from a man aged 40-75 years with stage II lung adenocarcinoma. The V gene is TRBV5-4, the J gene TRBJ2-3; D unresolved. The specimen comprised PBMCs, sampled before any cancer treatment. The CDR3: CASSLLPVNTDTQYF. The CDR3 coding sequence is TGTGCCAGCAGCTTGTTACCAGTAAACACAGATACGCAGTATTTT.